The 4 T cell receptor beta chains reported below all come from one sample, sequenced in a study of cytomegalovirus exposure and HLA in healthy donors. Both 60 Vbeta primers and 13 Jbeta primers went into the PCR. The table came from immunoSEQ multiplex PCR; TCRdb's copy has only in-frame clones and leaves some out. Among 180,000 or so clones listed, about four fifths were seen once. The specimen was PBMCs. The receptors originated from a woman aged 30 to 39 in good health and CMV-seronegative.

The genes are TRBV11-2 and TRBJ2-7, with D perhaps matching TRBD1 (5 bases). The V end was cut by 0 bases, the J end by 0 bases, with 15 bases between. CDR1 is SGHAT and CDR2 is FQNNGV in the germline V gene. The CDR3 is made up of 17 amino acids. The CDR3 DNA sequence: TGTGCCAGCAGCTTAGATTTAGGGGCGCCGAGCTCCTACGAGCAGTACTTC. This gives the protein CASSLDLGAPSSYEQYF.

The CDR3: CASSLSRDTQYF. The CDR3 nucleotides are TGTGCCAGCAGTTTATCTCGGGATACGCAGTATTTT. This rearrangement joins TRBV28 to TRBJ2-3; D is uncertain. The CDR3 runs 12 residues. From germline, CDR1 is MDHEN and CDR2 SYDVKM. V was trimmed by 1 base and J by 6 bases, leaving 5 bases between them.

In DNA, the CDR3 is TGTGCCAGCAGCACCAGGGGGCTGGACAATGAGCAGTTCTTC. This gives the protein CASSTRGLDNEQFF. The V gene is TRBV9, the J gene TRBJ2-1; 8 bases match TRBD1. The CDR3 extends over 14 amino acids. V was clipped by 4 bases and J by 5 bases; unmatched bases: 5. Germline V gene data show CDR1 as SGDLS and CDR2 as YYNGEE.

This clone has only a few counts. This rearrangement joins TRBV7-7 to TRBJ2-3; 8 bases fit TRBD2. The V gene's germline CDR1 is SSHAT and CDR2 FNYEAQ (reference sequence). The CDR3 consists of 17 residues. Trimming removed 3 bases from V and 1 base from J; junction bases left unmatched: 9. The CDR3 protein is CASSFNPGAGGTDTQYF. DNA for the CDR3: TGTGCCAGCAGCTTTAATCCCGGAGCGGGGGGCACAGATACGCAGTATTTT.